The rows below give T cell receptor beta chains drawn from one sample of a study of spatial heterogeneity in lung cancer. TCRdb itself ran the 5' RACE reads through MiXCR, one entry per CDR3 protein. The profile shows around 60,000 distinct CDR3 sequences, 7.5% to 8.5% of them singletons. Specimen: PBMCs, collected at surgery. Receptors originate from a female donor with early-stage non-small cell lung cancer. Both conserved end residues are part of each CDR3. A D gene is named only where the DNA matches it firmly. A row's size may be missing; if present it is once, few, many or a size class.

clone_size	v_call	j_call	d_call	cdr3_nt	cdr3_aa
few	TRBV5-6	TRBJ2-3	TRBD2	TGTGCCAGCAGCTTGGAAGCGGGAGGCCACACAGATACGCAGTATTTT	CASSLEAGGHTDTQYF
many	TRBV18	TRBJ1-5	TRBD1	TGTGCCAGCTCGCCTACAGGGGGCTCGGGGATTCAGCCCCAGCATTTT	CASSPTGGSGIQPQHF
many	TRBV7-3	TRBJ2-1	TRBD2	TGTGCCAGCAGCGCGGGGACTAGCGGAGCCTACAATGAGCAGTTCTTC	CASSAGTSGAYNEQFF
many	TRBV27	TRBJ1-1	TRBD1	TGTGCCAGCAGTTCTTACAGGGGTGAAGCTTTCTTT	CASSSYRGEAFF
few	TRBV5-1	TRBJ2-7	TRBD2	TGCGCCAGCAGCTTGGTTGGCGGGGGAGATAACTACGAGCAGTACTTC	CASSLVGGGDNYEQYF
-	TRBV20-1	TRBJ1-3	-	TGCAGTGCCACGACCCGCCCCCGACATGGAAACACCATATATTTT	CSATTRPRHGNTIYF
few	TRBV11-2	TRBJ2-7	-	TGTGCCAGCAGCCGGAGTGGAGGGCAGTACTTC	CASSRSGGQYF
once	TRBV4-2	TRBJ2-3	-	TGTGCCAGCAGCCAACGGCACTCCCCCAGCGCAGATACGCAGTATTTT	CASSQRHSPSADTQYF
-	TRBV7-7	TRBJ2-6	-	TGTGCCAGCAGCCCCAGCAGGGTATCCGGGGCCAACGTCCTGACTTTC	CASSPSRVSGANVLTF
many	TRBV25-1	TRBJ2-5	-	TGTGCCAGCAGTGACGAACAGACCCAAGAGACCCAGTACTTC	CASSDEQTQETQYF
-	TRBV19	TRBJ1-2	-	TGTGCCAGTACTACCCCGGTGGGGCAGGGCATCTATGGCTACACCTTC	CASTTPVGQGIYGYTF
few	TRBV28	TRBJ2-3	TRBD2	TGTGCCAGCAGTTTAGGAGGGTTAGCGGGAAGGACAGATACGCAGTATTTT	CASSLGGLAGRTDTQYF
-	TRBV3-1	TRBJ1-6	-	TGTGCCAGCAGCCAGAGGGAAAGCAATTCACCCCTCCACTTT	CASSQRESNSPLHF
many	TRBV25-1	TRBJ1-1	-	TGTGCCAGCAGTATAGGGTGGGACACTGAAGCTTTCTTT	CASSIGWDTEAFF
many	TRBV7-9	TRBJ2-3	-	TGTGCCAGCAGCTTAGAGGGAATTAGCACAGATACGCAGTATTTT	CASSLEGISTDTQYF
-	TRBV12-3/TRBV12-4	TRBJ1-5	-	TGTGCCAGCAGTTATCAGGGATCCAATCAGCCCCAGCATTTT	CASSYQGSNQPQHF
many	TRBV28	TRBJ2-5	TRBD1	TGTGCCAGCAGTGACACCTTGACAGGGCAAGAGACCCAGTACTTC	CASSDTLTGQETQYF
-	TRBV6-5	TRBJ2-3	-	TGTGCCAGCAGTTACCTACAGGGTAGTGGAGCCACAGATACGCAGTATTTT	CASSYLQGSGATDTQYF
few	TRBV7-8	TRBJ2-1	TRBD2	TGTGCCAGCAGCTCACGAGGGACTAGCGGGACCTACAATGAGCAGTTCTTC	CASSSRGTSGTYNEQFF
few	TRBV29-1	TRBJ2-3	-	TGCAGCGTTGGCTGGGCGGGAACTAGCACAGATACGCAGTATTTT	CSVGWAGTSTDTQYF
few	TRBV9	TRBJ2-3	TRBD2	TGTGCCAGCAGCCGGGGACTAGCGAAAGATACGCAGTATTTT	CASSRGLAKDTQYF
few	TRBV9	TRBJ2-5	TRBD2	TGTGCCAGCAGCGTAGTTGCTAGCGGGAGTCCTCGCCAAGAGACCCAGTACTTC	CASSVVASGSPRQETQYF
few	TRBV5-1	TRBJ2-7	TRBD1	TGCGCCAGCAGTTCTCCGGGACAGGGTTATCGCGAGCAGTACTTC	CASSSPGQGYREQYF
many	TRBV6-5	TRBJ1-5	-	TGTGCCAGCAGTGGGCTCAATCAGCCCCAGCATTTT	CASSGLNQPQHF
few	TRBV6-5	TRBJ1-5	-	TGTGCCAGCAGCCCCGGGGGCGGAAGCAATCAGCCCCAGCATTTT	CASSPGGGSNQPQHF
many	TRBV7-2	TRBJ2-1	-	TGTGCCAGCAGCGCCGGGGTCGCCTCCTACAATGAGCAGTTCTTC	CASSAGVASYNEQFF
-	TRBV10-1	TRBJ2-3	-	TGCGCCAGCAGTGAGACCGGGCTCTTCACAGATACGCAGTATTTT	CASSETGLFTDTQYF
medium-sized	TRBV7-6	TRBJ2-6	-	TGTGCCAGCAGCTTAGCGGGCGGGGCCAACGTCCTGACTTTC	CASSLAGGANVLTF
-	TRBV27	TRBJ2-1	-	TGTGCCAGCAGAGACAGAAGCTCCTACAATGAGCAGTTCTTC	CASRDRSSYNEQFF
many	TRBV19	TRBJ1-4	-	TGTGCCAGTAGAGAAACGAGGGGAATTAATGAAAAACTGTTTTTT	CASRETRGINEKLFF
many	TRBV29-1	TRBJ2-3	-	TGCAGCGTTGAAGGTGGTCCGGGCACAGATACGCAGTATTTT	CSVEGGPGTDTQYF
few	TRBV21-1	TRBJ1-2	-	TGTGCCAGCAGCTTTTGGACAGGGACTAACTATGGCTACACCTTC	CASSFWTGTNYGYTF